This T cell receptor (beta chain) was sequenced in a study of CD8+ T cells in alopecia areata. Study conclusions and caveats: Scalp sample sequencing also detects resident alphabeta T cells of normal skin.

As to this clone: The antigen is not known.

V was trimmed by 4 bases and J by 2 bases, leaving 18 bases between them. CDR3 size: 16 residues. The germline V gene has CDR1 SGHDN and CDR2 FVKESK. cDNA prepared by RNA extraction and subsequent reverse transcription served as the template for sequencing. Sequencing was performed with immunoSEQ multiplex PCR; in TCRdb, only in-frame clones are kept and a portion is missing. In the table there are under 30,000 clones, around 53% of which are singletons. The chain joins TRBV14 to TRBJ2-7; D is uncertain. This receptor was obtained from a human donor with alopecia areata. The sequenced material came from NKG2D-high CD8+ T cells sorted from blood. CDR3 in DNA: TGTGCCAGCAGCCCGGGCATAGCCAAGCTAACCTACGAGCAGTACTTC. This gives the protein CASSPGIAKLTYEQYF.